This T cell receptor (beta chain) was profiled in a study of control samples from healthy donors and cancer patients. Trimming took off 2 bases at V and 4 bases at J, with 10 bases between the two ends. CDR1 and CDR2 from the germline V gene are MNHEY and SVGAGI. The CDR3 has 14 residues. Assay used: immunoSEQ multiplex PCR; TCRdb lists only in-frame clones, some missing. The top ten clones hold around 0.9% of a sample with some 90,000 clones, approximately 90% of them seen once. This sequence originates from a woman in her 30s in good health. Sequenced input: blood. The V call is TRBV6-5, the J call TRBJ2-3; unclear D gene. CDR3 residues: CASSYRPIPDTQYF. Here the CDR3 DNA reads TGTGCCAGCAGTTACAGGCCCATCCCAGATACGCAGTATTTT.